Presented here are 4 T cell receptor beta chains from one specimen sequenced in a study of control samples from healthy donors and cancer patients. TCRdb keeps only in-frame clones here, not all; method: immunoSEQ multiplex PCR. This sample carries approximately 170,000 clones, roughly 92% of them seen once, and the ten largest clones take 0.65% to 0.85%. The material sequenced was blood. These receptors originate from a woman aged 25 to 39 in good health.

This sequence joins TRBV19 and TRBJ2-1, with TRBD1 as a possible D gene (5 bases). The CDR3 loop spans 15 amino acids. V was trimmed by 5 bases and J by 0 bases, leaving 11 bases between them. Germline-derived CDR1 and CDR2 are LNHDA and SQIVND (reference sequence). The DNA of the CDR3 is TGTGCCAGTAGTCCCCAGGGAAGCTCCTACAATGAGCAGTTCTTC. Residues: CASSPQGSSYNEQFF.

This chain uses TRBV18 with TRBJ1-1; D call uncertain. This CDR3 region has 13 residues. Looked up from germline, CDR1 is KGHSH and CDR2 is LQKENI. V lost 1 base and J lost 1, with 4 bases in between. This CDR3 reads CASSPRSNTEAFF. The CDR3 DNA sequence: TGTGCCAGCTCACCACGGTCGAACACTGAAGCTTTCTTT.

The chain uses TRBV9 and TRBJ2-7, with D perhaps given as TRBD1 or TRBD2 (5 bases each). The germline V gene has CDR1 SGDLS and CDR2 YYNGEE. CDR3 size: 16 residues. The ends were cut back, 4 bases at V and 3 bases at J, with 20 bases in the middle. This chain's CDR3 is CASSPSGAPSVYEQYF. DNA of the CDR3: TGTGCCAGCAGCCCCTCCGGGGCGCCGTCGGTCTACGAGCAGTACTTC.

The CDR3 region is CASSVGLAESSYEQYF. In nucleotides, the CDR3 is TGTGCCAGCAGCGTAGGACTAGCGGAAAGCTCCTACGAGCAGTACTTC. This chain uses TRBV5-6 with TRBJ2-7, with 10 positions matching TRBD2. CDR3 size: 16 residues. Trimming took 4 bases from V and 0 from J; bases not matched to a gene: 7. Germline values: CDR1 SGHDT, CDR2 YYEEEE.